This paragraph reports one TCR beta chain. Its antigen is still unknown. This sample stems from a study of vaccination effects on CD4 cells after COVID-19. Data came from immunoSEQ multiplex PCR; TCRdb stores just in-frame clones and leaves some out. The top ten clones hold approximately 22% of a sample with tens of thousands of clones, under 70% of them seen once. CDR3 length equals 17 residues. The V and J ends lost 2 bases and 8 bases respectively, with 22 bases between them. Germline CDR1 LGHNT, CDR2 FRNRAP. ViraFEST assay sequencing came after antigen-specific CD4+ T cells were expanded with viral peptide pools. Investigators separated out CD4+ T cells once less than 11 days of culture had passed. All vaccine recipients tested negative for nucleocapsid antibodies and had never contracted SARS-CoV-2 infection.

This material consisted of CD4+ T cells from PBMCs cultured with SARS-CoV-2 spike peptides, taken before COVID-19 vaccination. The TCR originated in a human donor who received a COVID-19 vaccine. The V gene is TRBV12-5, the J gene TRBJ2-1, with a tentative D call TRBD1 (6 bases). The CDR3 nucleotides are TGTGCTAGTGGTTTGATACAGAAAACAGGGTTCGACGATGAGCAGTTCTTC. It is translated as CASGLIQKTGFDDEQFF. Using reference TRBV12-5 and TRBJ2-1 for the parts outside the CDR3, the full variable domain is DARVTQTPRHKVTEMGQEVTMRCQPILGHNTVFWYRQTMMQGLELLAYFRNRAPLDDSGMPKDRFSAEMPDATLATLKIQPSEPRDSAVYFCASGLIQKTGFDDEQFFGPGTRLTVL.